The 3 T cell receptor beta chains below were found in one sample sequenced in a study of shared clonotypes between healthy human individuals. Data came from immunoSEQ multiplex PCR; TCRdb stores just in-frame clones and leaves some out. The sample has about 680,000 clones; 74% are singletons. Sequenced input: memory CD4+ T cells sorted from blood. Specified subset: CD45RA-negative fraction. These receptors originate from a woman under 40 in good health.

This rearrangement joins TRBV27 to TRBJ2-1; 14 bases line up with TRBD2. This CDR3 has 20 residues. CDR1 is MNHEY, CDR2 SMNVEV, per germline (reference sequence). J gave up 0 bases and V 2 bases, and 9 bases lay outside the gene matches. CDR3 region: CASSLGPPGLAGDSYNEQFF. CDR3 bases: TGTGCCAGCAGTTTAGGACCCCCGGGACTAGCGGGAGACTCCTACAATGAGCAGTTCTTC.

This clone was observed a single time. Here the CDR3 reads CASSLWGTADTGELFF. CDR3 bases: TGTGCCAGCAGTTTATGGGGGACAGCGGACACCGGGGAGCTGTTTTTT. V usage is TRBV28 and J usage is TRBJ2-2, with TRBD1 identical over 7 bases. CDR1 is MDHEN and CDR2 is SYDVKM in the germline V gene. The V gene end was trimmed by 0 bases and the J gene end by 3 bases; junction bases not matched to a gene: 4. The CDR3 contains 16 residues.

V usage is TRBV7-9 and J usage is TRBJ2-1, with 9 nucleotides matching TRBD2. J was trimmed by 5 bases and V by 5 bases; bases with no gene match: 7. The germline gives CDR1 SEHNR, CDR2 FQNEAQ (reference sequence). The CDR3 has 15 residues. The CDR3 protein is CASSLGLAGHNEQFF. CDR3 DNA sequence: TGTGCCAGCAGCCTGGGACTAGCAGGGCACAATGAGCAGTTCTTC.